This T cell receptor (beta chain) was captured by sequencing in a study of T cells in Graves' hyperthyroidism and ophthalmopathy. Participants, patients aged 18 to 65, had newly diagnosed hyperthyroidism with a duration under 2 months. Each diagnosis drew on symptoms, thyroxine, TRAb, thyroid ultrasound and orbital computed tomography findings. The CDR3 is 11 residues long. CDR1 SGDLS and CDR2 YYNGEE come from the germline V gene. Deletions cut 3 bases from V and 7 bases from J, with 7 bases between. TCR beta CDR3 sequences were amplified from RNA transcripts. Using the HTBI primer set, a first-round RT-PCR was run on the TCR CDR3. TCRdb recomputed calls from the multiplex PCR reads with MiXCR, one row per CDR3 protein. The sample lists around 380,000 distinct CDR3 sequences, 13% occurring once.

Sequencing input: blood. The receptor comes from a man aged 25 to 40 with Graves' hyperthyroidism that later progressed to Graves' ophthalmopathy. J is TRBJ1-1 and V is TRBV9, with D uncertain. The CDR3 DNA reads TGTGCCAGCAGCGCCGGGTATGAAGCTTTCTTT. Translating gives CASSAGYEAFF.